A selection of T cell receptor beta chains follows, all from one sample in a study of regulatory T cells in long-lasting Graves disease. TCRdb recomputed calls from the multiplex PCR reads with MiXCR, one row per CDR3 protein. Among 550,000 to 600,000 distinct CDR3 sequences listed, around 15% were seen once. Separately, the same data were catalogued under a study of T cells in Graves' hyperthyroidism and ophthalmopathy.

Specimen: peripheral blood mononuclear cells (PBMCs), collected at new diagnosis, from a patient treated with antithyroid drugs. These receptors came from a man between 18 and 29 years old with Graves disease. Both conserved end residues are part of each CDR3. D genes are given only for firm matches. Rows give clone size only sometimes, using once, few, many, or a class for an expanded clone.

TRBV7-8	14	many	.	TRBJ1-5	TGTGCCAGCAGCCTCCCGGGACAAAATCAGCCCCAGCATTTT	CASSLPGQNQPQHF
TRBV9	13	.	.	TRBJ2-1	TGTGCCAGCAGTTACTCTACTAGCAATGAGCAGTTCTTC	CASSYSTSNEQFF
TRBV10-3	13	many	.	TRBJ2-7	TGTGCCATCAGTGCGGGTTCGACCTACGAGCAGTACTTC	CAISAGSTYEQYF
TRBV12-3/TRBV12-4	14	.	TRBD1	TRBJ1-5	TGTGCCAGCAGTTTTACAGGGGCCAATCAGCCCCAGCATTTT	CASSFTGANQPQHF
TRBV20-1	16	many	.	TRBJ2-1	TGCAGTGCTAGAGATCTCGGGGGGACAGGTCACAATGAGCAGTTCTTC	CSARDLGGTGHNEQFF
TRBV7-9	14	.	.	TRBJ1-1	TGTGCCAGCAGCCTGATAACAGGGAGCACTGAAGCTTTCTTT	CASSLITGSTEAFF
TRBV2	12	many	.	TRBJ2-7	TGTGCCAGCACGGACACCCCCTACGAGCAGTACTTC	CASTDTPYEQYF
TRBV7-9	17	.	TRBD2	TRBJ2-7	TGTGCCAGCAGCGCATCACCCGGGACTAGCGGGAGCGACGAGCAGTACTTC	CASSASPGTSGSDEQYF
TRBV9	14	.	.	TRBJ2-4	TGTGCCAGCAGCGTAGAACCAGCGGGAAACATTCAGTACTTC	CASSVEPAGNIQYF
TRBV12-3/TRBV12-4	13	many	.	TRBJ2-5	TGTGCCAGCAGTTCCACCTTGGTGGGGACCCAGTACTTC	CASSSTLVGTQYF
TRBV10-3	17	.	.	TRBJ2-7	TGTGCCATCAGTGAGGGGGATAGGGGGGGCGGCTTGCCCGAGCAGTACTTC	CAISEGDRGGGLPEQYF
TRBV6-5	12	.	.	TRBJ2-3	TGTGCCAGCAGTTTTGTCCCAGCTGTCGAGAATTTT	CASSFVPAVENF
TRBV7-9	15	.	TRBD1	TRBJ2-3	TGTGCCAGCAGCTCAGGACAGGGGGCCCCAGATACGCAGTATTTT	CASSSGQGAPDTQYF
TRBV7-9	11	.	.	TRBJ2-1	TGTGCCAGCAGCAACCAAGATGAGCAGTTCTTC	CASSNQDEQFF
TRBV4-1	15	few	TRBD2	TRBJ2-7	TGCGCCAGCAGCCAGGTACTAGCGGGAGTGTACGAGCAGTACTTC	CASSQVLAGVYEQYF
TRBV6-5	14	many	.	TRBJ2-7	TGTGCCAGCAGTTACTCCGGGAGTCAGGGAGAGCAGTACTTC	CASSYSGSQGEQYF
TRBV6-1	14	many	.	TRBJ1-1	TGTGCCAGCAAAGAACAGGGTGAACACACTGAAGCTTTCTTT	CASKEQGEHTEAFF
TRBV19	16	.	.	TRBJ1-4	TGTGCCAGTAGTGCCTCGACAGGTCCAGTGCGCGAAAAACTGTTTTTT	CASSASTGPVREKLFF
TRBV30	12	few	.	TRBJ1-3	TGTGCCTGGAGTGTAGATGGAAACACCATATATTTT	CAWSVDGNTIYF
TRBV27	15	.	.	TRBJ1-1	TGTGCCAGCAGTTTATCCAATTTGGGAGCCACTGAAGCTTTCTTT	CASSLSNLGATEAFF
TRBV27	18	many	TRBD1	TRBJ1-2	TGTGCCAGCAGTTCTCCCGGGACAGGGGGCAGAGCTAACTATGGCTACACCTTC	CASSSPGTGGRANYGYTF
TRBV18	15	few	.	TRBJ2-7	TGTGCCAGCTCGCCAATTGCAGGGGATCCCCACGAGCAGTACTTC	CASSPIAGDPHEQYF
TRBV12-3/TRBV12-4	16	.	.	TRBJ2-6	TGTGCCAGCAGTTTATGGGGGCTAGAGGGGGCCAACGTCCTGACTTTC	CASSLWGLEGANVLTF
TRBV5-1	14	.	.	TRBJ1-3	TGCGCCAGCAGCTTGGACACGCGTGGAAACACCATATATTTT	CASSLDTRGNTIYF
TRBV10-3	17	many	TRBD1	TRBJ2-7	TGTGCCATCAGTGACGACCAGTGGGACAGGGGGTCCTACGAGCAGTACTTC	CAISDDQWDRGSYEQYF
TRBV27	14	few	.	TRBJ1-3	TGTGCCAGCAGTTTTACAGCCAGGGGAAACACCATATATTTT	CASSFTARGNTIYF
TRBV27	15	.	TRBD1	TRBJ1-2	TGTGCCAGCCGACAGGGTTTAGAATCCATCTATGGCTACACCTTC	CASRQGLESIYGYTF
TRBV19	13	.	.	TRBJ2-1	TGTGCCAGTAGTATAGATTGGGGACGGGTTCAGTTCTTC	CASSIDWGRVQFF
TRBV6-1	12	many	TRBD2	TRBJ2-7	TGTGCCAGCAGGGGGACTAGCGGGAGTGTGTACTTC	CASRGTSGSVYF
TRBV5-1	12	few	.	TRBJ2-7	TGCGCCAGCAGCACAGTGGGCTACGAGCAGTACTTC	CASSTVGYEQYF
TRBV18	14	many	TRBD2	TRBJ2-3	TGTGCCAGCTCACGGGGCGGGAGTGGAGATACGCAGTATTTT	CASSRGGSGDTQYF
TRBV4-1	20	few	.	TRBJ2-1	TGCGCCAGCAGCCAAGATGGAACAGGGGAAGGAGCGGGAGTTAGAAATGAGCAGTTCTTC	CASSQDGTGEGAGVRNEQFF
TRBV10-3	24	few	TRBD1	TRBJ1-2	TGTGCCATCTATTGGGGAGATCACGGACAGGGAGGTTATGGCTCAAAGGGGTTATGGCTCGGCTACACCTTC	CAIYWGDHGQGGYGSKGLWLGYTF
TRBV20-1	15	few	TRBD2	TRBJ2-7	TGCAGTGCTAGAGATCCCCCGGGACTAGCGGGACAGCAGTACTTC	CSARDPPGLAGQQYF
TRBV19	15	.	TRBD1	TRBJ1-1	TGTGCCAGTTCAATAGGGGACAGGCAAAACACTGAAGCTTTCTTT	CASSIGDRQNTEAFF
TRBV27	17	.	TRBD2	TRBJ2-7	TGTGCCAGCAGCAACGGGACTAGCGGGCCGATCTCCTACGAGCAGTACTTC	CASSNGTSGPISYEQYF
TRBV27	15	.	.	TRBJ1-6	TGTGCCAGCAGTGCTCAGGGGTACTTTAATTCACCCCTCCACTTT	CASSAQGYFNSPLHF
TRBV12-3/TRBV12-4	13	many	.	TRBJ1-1	TGTGCCAGCCGAGGACAGCAGAACACTGAAGCTTTCTTT	CASRGQQNTEAFF
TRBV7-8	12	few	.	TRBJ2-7	TGTGCCAGCACGGCTAGCCCCTACGAGCAGTACTTC	CASTASPYEQYF
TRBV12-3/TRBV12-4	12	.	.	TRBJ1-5	TGTGCCACTCGGACTGGGGGTAACCCCCAGCATTTT	CATRTGGNPQHF
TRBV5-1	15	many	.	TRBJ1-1	TGCGCCAGCAGCTTGGTGCGGGGTGATGGCACTGAAGCTTTCTTT	CASSLVRGDGTEAFF
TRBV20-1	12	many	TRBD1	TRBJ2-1	TGCAGTGCCTGGGACAGGGTCTATGAGCAGTTCTTC	CSAWDRVYEQFF
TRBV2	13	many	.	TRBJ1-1	TGTGCCAGCAGTGAGGGACTAAACACTGAAGCTTTCTTT	CASSEGLNTEAFF
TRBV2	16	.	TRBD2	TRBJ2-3	TGTGCCAGCAGTCCTGGACTAGCGGGAGGGCCAGATACGCAGTATTTT	CASSPGLAGGPDTQYF
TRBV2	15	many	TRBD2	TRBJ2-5	TGTGCCAGCAGTCAAACTAGCGGAGCACAAGAGACCCAGTACTTC	CASSQTSGAQETQYF
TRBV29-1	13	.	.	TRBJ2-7	TGCAGCGTTGTCGGGACCGTAACCTACGAGCAGTACTTC	CSVVGTVTYEQYF
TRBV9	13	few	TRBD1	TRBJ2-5	TGTGCCAGCAGCGATCAGGGGGTTCAGACCCAGTACTTC	CASSDQGVQTQYF
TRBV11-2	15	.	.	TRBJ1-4	TGTGCCAGCAGCGGAAACGGCAGGCTTAATGAAAAACTGTTTTTT	CASSGNGRLNEKLFF
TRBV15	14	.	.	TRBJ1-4	TGTGCCACCAGCCATGGGGGTTGGAATGAAAAACTGTTTTTT	CATSHGGWNEKLFF
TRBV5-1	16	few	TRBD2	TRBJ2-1	TGCGCCAGCAGCTTGGAGCCTAGCGGGAGCACAAATGAGCAGTTCTTC	CASSLEPSGSTNEQFF
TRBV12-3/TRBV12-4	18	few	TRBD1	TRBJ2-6	TGTGCCAGCAGTTTGGGACAGTACCTCCTCTCTGGGGCCAACGTCCTGACTTTC	CASSLGQYLLSGANVLTF
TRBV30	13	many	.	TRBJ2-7	TGTGCCTGGAGTATGGGGGCGCCGGAAGAGCAGTACTTC	CAWSMGAPEEQYF
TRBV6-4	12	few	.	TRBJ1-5	TGTGCCAGCAATAGCGCGGCTAGGCCCCAGCATTTT	CASNSAARPQHF
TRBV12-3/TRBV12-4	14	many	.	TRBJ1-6	TGTGCCAGCACCCTTTCGTCCTATAATTCACCCCTCCACTTT	CASTLSSYNSPLHF
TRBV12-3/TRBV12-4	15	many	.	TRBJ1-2	TGTGCCAGCAGTTTAGGCCCGCGCCAGTTCTATGGCTACACCTTC	CASSLGPRQFYGYTF
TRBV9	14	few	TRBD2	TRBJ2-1	TGTGCCAGCAGCAGGACTAGCGGGGGGGGTCAGCAGTTCTTC	CASSRTSGGGQQFF
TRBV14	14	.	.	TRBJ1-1	TGTGCCAGCAGCCAAGTCCTCGGGGGCACTGAAGCTTTCTTT	CASSQVLGGTEAFF
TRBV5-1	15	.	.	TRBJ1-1	TGCGCCAGCAGCGTGGATGGGGGGCCCACAGGGGAAGCTTTCTTT	CASSVDGGPTGEAFF
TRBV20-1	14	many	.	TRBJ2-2	TGCAGTGCTAGAGATAGGGCGAGCACCGGGGAGCTGTTTTTT	CSARDRASTGELFF
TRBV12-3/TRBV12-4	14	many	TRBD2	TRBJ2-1	TGTGCCAGCAGTCTAGCGGGAGGTTTCAATGAGCAGTTCTTC	CASSLAGGFNEQFF